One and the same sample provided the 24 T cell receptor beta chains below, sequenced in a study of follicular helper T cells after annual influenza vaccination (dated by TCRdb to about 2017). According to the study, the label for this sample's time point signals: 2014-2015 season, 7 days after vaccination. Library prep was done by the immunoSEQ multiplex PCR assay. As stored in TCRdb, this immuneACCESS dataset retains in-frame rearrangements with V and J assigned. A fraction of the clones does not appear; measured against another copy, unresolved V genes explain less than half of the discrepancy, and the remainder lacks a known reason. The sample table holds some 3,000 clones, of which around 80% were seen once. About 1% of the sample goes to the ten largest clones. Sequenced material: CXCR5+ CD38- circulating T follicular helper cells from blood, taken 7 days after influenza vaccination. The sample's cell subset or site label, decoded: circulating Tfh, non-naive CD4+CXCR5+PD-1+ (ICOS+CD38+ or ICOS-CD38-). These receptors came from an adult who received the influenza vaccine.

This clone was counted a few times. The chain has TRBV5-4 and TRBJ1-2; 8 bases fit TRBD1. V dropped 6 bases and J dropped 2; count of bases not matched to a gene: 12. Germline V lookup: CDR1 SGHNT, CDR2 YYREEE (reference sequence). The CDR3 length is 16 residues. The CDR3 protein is CASKPGTGTLNYGYTF. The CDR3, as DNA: TGTGCCAGCAAACCAGGGACAGGCACCTTAAACTATGGCTACACCTTC.

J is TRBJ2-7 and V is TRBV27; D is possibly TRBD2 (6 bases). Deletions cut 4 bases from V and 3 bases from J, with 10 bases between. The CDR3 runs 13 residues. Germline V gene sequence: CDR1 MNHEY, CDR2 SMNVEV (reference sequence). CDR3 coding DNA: TGTGCCAGCAGTTCTGGGACTTACTACGAGCAGTACTTC. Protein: CASSSGTYYEQYF.

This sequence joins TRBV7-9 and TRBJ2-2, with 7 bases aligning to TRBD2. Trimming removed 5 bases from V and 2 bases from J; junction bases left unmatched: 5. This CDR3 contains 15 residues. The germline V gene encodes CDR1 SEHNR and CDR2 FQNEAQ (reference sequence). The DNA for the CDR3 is TGTGCCAGCAGCCGGGACTACCGAAACACCGGGGAGCTGTTTTTT. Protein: CASSRDYRNTGELFF. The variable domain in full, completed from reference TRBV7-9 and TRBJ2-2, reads DTGVSQNPRHKITKRGQNVTFRCDPISEHNRLYWYRQTLGQGPEFLTYFQNEAQLEKSRLLSDRFSAERPKGSFSTLEIQRTEQGDSAMYLCASSRDYRNTGELFFGEGSRLTVL.

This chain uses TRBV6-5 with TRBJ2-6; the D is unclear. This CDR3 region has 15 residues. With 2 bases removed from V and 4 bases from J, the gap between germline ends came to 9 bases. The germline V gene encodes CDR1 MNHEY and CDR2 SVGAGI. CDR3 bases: TGTGCCAGCAGTTACGTAAAATCAGGGGCCAACGTCCTGACTTTC. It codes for CASSYVKSGANVLTF.

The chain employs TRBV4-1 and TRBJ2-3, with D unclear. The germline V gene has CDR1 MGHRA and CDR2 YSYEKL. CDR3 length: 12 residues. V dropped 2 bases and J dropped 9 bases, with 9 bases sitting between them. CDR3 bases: TGCGCCAGCAGCCAATCCGGGTCCACGCAGTATTTT. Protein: CASSQSGSTQYF.

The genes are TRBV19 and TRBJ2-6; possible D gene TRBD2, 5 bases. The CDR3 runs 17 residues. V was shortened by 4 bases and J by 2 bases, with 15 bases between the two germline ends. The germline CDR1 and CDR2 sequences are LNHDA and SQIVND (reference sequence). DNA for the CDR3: TGTGCCAGTAGTAGTTACACCGGGGTCACTGGGGCCAACGTCCTGACTTTC. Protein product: CASSSYTGVTGANVLTF.

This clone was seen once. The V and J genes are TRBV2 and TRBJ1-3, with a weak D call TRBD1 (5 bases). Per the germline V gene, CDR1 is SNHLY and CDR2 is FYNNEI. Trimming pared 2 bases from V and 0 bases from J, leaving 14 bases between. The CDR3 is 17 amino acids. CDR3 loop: CASSEWRGFGSGNTIYF. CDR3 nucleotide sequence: TGTGCCAGCAGTGAATGGCGGGGGTTCGGCTCTGGAAACACCATATATTTT.

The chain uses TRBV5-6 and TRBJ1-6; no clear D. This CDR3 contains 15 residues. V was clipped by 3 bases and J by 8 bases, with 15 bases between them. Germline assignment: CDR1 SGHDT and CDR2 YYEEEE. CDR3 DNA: TGTGCCAGCAGCTACCGAACGACGAGGGATTCACCCCTCCACTTT. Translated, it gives CASSYRTTRDSPLHF.

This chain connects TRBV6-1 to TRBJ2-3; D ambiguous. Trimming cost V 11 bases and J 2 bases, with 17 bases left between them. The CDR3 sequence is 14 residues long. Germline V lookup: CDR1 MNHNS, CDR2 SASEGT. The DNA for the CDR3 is TGTGCCTCCAACCCCGTGCTATACACAGATACGCAGTATTTT. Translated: CASNPVLYTDTQYF.

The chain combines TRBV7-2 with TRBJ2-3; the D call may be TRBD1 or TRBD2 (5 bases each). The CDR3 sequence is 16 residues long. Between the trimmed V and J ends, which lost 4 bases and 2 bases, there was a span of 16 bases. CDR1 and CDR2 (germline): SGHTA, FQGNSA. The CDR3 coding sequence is TGTGCCAGCAGCTCGACGGGACGTTCGATCACAGATACGCAGTATTTT. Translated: CASSSTGRSITDTQYF.

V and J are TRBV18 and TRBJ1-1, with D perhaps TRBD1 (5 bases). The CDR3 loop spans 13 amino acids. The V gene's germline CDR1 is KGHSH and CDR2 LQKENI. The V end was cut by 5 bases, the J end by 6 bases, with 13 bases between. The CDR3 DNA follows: TGTGCCAGCTCATCGGCGCAGGGCGCTGAAGCTTTCTTT. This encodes CASSSAQGAEAFF. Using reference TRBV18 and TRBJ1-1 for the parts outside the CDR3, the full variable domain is NAGVMQNPRHLVRRRGQEARLRCSPMKGHSHVYWYRQLPEEGLKFMVYLQKENIIDESGMPKERFSAEFPKEGPSILRIQQVVRGDSAAYFCASSSAQGAEAFFGQGTRLTVV.

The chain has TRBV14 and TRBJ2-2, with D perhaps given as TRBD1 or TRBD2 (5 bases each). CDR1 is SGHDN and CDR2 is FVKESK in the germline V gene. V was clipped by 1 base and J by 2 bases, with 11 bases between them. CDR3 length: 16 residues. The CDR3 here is CASSQAGTINTGELFF. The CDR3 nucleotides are TGTGCCAGCAGCCAAGCGGGGACCATAAACACCGGGGAGCTGTTTTTT.

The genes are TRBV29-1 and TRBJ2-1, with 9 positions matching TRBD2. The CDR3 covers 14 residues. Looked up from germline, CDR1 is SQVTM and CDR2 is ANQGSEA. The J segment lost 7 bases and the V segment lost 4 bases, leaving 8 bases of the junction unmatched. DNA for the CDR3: TGCAGCGTTGTCGGCGGGGGGGCCGTTAATGAGCAGTTCTTC. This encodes CSVVGGGAVNEQFF.

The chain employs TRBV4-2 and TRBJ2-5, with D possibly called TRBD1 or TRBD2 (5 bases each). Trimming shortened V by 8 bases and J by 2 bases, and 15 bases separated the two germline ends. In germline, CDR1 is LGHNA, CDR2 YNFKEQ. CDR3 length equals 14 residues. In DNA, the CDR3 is TGTGCCAGCGGCACCGGGACGCAACAAGAGACCCAGTACTTC. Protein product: CASGTGTQQETQYF.

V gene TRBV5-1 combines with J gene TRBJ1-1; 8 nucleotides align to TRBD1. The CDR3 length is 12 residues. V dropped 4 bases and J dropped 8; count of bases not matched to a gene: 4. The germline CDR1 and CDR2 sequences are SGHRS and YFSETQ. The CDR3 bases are TGCGCCAGCAGCAAAGGGACAGGCGAAGCTTTCTTT. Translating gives CASSKGTGEAFF.

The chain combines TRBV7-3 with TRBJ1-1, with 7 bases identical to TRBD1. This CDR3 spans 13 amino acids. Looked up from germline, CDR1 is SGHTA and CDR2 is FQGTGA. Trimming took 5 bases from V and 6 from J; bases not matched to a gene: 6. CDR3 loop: CASSLETGSEAFF. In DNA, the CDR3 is TGTGCCAGCAGCCTCGAGACAGGGTCTGAAGCTTTCTTT.

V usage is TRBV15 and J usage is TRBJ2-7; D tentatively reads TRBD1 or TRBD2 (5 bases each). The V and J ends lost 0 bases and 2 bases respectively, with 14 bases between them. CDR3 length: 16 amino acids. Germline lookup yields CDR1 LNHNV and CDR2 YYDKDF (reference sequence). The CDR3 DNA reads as TGTGCCACCAGCAGAGATGCCACGGGACGTACCTACGAGCAGTACTTC. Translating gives CATSRDATGRTYEQYF.

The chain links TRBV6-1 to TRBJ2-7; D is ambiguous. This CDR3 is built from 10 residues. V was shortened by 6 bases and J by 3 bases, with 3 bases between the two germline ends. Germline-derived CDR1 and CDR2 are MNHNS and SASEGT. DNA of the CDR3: TGTGCCAGCAGCCTCTACGAGCAGTACTTC. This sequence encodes CASSLYEQYF.

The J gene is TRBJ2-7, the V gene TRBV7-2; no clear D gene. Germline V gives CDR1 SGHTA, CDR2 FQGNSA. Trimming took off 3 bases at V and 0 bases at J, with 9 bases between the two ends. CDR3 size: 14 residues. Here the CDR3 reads CASSFRQTSYEQYF. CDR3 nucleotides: TGTGCCAGCAGCTTTCGGCAGACCTCCTACGAGCAGTACTTC.

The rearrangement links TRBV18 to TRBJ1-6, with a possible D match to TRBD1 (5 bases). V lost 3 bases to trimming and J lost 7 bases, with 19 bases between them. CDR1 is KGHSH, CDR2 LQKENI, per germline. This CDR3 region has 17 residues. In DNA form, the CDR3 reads TGTGCCAGCTCACCCCGGGGGGGTTCACCATTGAATTCACCCCTCCACTTT. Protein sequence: CASSPRGGSPLNSPLHF.

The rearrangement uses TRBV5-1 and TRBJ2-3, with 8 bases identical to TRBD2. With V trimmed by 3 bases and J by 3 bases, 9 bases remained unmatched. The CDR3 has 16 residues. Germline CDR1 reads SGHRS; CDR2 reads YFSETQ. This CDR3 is CASSSDPRGATDTQYF. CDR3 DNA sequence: TGCGCCAGCAGCTCGGACCCGCGGGGGGCAACAGATACGCAGTATTTT.

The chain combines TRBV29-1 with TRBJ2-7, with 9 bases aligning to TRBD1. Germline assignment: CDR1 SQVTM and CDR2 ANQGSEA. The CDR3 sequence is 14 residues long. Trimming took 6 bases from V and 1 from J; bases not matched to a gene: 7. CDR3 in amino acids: CSVSGTGSSYEQYF. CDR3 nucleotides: TGCAGCGTATCCGGGACAGGGTCGTCCTACGAGCAGTACTTC.

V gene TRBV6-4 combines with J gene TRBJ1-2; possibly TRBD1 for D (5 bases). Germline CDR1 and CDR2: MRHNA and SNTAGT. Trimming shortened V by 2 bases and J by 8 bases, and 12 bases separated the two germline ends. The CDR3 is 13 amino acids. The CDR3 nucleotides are TGTGCCAGCAGTGACGGGGGGGGTTTCGGCTACACCTTC. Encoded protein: CASSDGGGFGYTF.

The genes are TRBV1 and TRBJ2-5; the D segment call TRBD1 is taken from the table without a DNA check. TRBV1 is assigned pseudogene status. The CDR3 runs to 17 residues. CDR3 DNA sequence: TGCACCAGCAGCCAAGTTCCCAGGGCAAGGAACCAAGAGACCCAGTACTTC. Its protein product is CTSSQVPRARNQETQYF.